A single sample gave rise to the 15 T cell receptor beta chains below, sequenced in a study of cytomegalovirus exposure and HLA in healthy donors. Primers for the PCR totalled 60 Vbeta and 13 Jbeta. The assay was immunoSEQ multiplex PCR, and TCRdb's table has in-frame clones only and misses some. The sample includes over 60,000 clones, around 76% seen only once; the top ten take under 3.5%. The sequencing sample was made of PBMCs. All receptors derive from a young man in good health and CMV-seronegative.

V is TRBV7-2 and J is TRBJ2-2; TRBD1 agrees at 10 bases. V lost 5 bases to trimming and J lost 8 bases; unmatched junction nucleotides: 5. The CDR3 is 14 amino acids. Germline V gives CDR1 SGHTA, CDR2 FQGNSA. The CDR3 protein is CASSVDRGPGELFF. CDR3 sequence (DNA): TGTGCCAGCAGCGTAGACAGGGGGCCGGGGGAGCTGTTTTTT.

This chain connects TRBV29-1 to TRBJ2-1; a possible D gene is TRBD2 (5 bases). V was cut by 6 bases and J by 6 bases, with 15 bases left in between. This CDR3 region has 13 residues. Germline V CDR1 and CDR2: SQVTM, ANQGSEA. For the CDR3, the DNA is TGCAGCGTCTTGCAGGACTTAGGCAATGAGCAGTTCTTC. Residues: CSVLQDLGNEQFF.

This chain uses TRBV11-1 with TRBJ2-3; tentative D call: TRBD2 (6 bases). The CDR3 sequence is 15 residues long. Trimming took 3 bases from V and 6 from J, leaving 16 bases between them. Germline-derived CDR1 and CDR2 are SGHAT and FQDESV (reference sequence). CDR3 loop: CASSFQRRGVDTQYF. The DNA for the CDR3 is TGTGCCAGCAGCTTCCAGCGGCGGGGAGTCGATACGCAGTATTTT.

This chain connects TRBV11-2 to TRBJ1-1; TRBD1 is a possible D gene (5 bases). The CDR3 has 14 amino acids. Germline V gives CDR1 SGHAT, CDR2 FQNNGV. The V end lost 2 bases, the J end lost 1 base, and 8 bases lay between the germline ends. In DNA, the CDR3 is TGTGCCAGCAGCTTAATCAGGGAGAACACTGAAGCTTTCTTT. The encoded protein is CASSLIRENTEAFF. Full variable domain (rest looked up from reference TRBV11-2 and TRBJ1-1): EAGVAQSPRYKIIEKRQSVAFWCNPISGHATLYWYQQILGQGPKLLIQFQNNGVVDDSQLPKDRFSAERLKGVDSTLKIQPAKLEDSAVYLCASSLIRENTEAFFGQGTRLTVV.

This clone was detected only a few times. The chain uses TRBV5-4 and TRBJ2-2, with D tentatively TRBD1 (5 bases). Trimming took off 2 bases at V and 1 base at J, with 9 bases between the two ends. CDR3 length equals 15 residues. CDR1 is SGHNT, CDR2 YYREEE, per germline (reference sequence). The CDR3 region is CASSLRGENTGELFF. In DNA form, the CDR3 reads TGTGCCAGCAGCTTAAGGGGCGAGAACACCGGGGAGCTGTTTTTT.

The chain carries TRBV10-3 and TRBJ2-7; 11 nucleotides match TRBD2. CDR1 is ENHRY and CDR2 is SYGVKD in the germline V gene. The CDR3 sequence is 14 residues long. V lost 6 bases, J lost 7 bases, and 8 bases stayed unmatched. The DNA for the CDR3 is TGTGCCATCAGCCCACTAGCGGGGGTGCAAGAGCAGTACTTC. Protein sequence: CAISPLAGVQEQYF.

The chain carries TRBV5-6 and TRBJ2-1, with TRBD1 as a possible D gene (6 bases). CDR1 is SGHDT, CDR2 YYEEEE, per germline. V lost 0 bases and J lost 6, with 10 bases in between. This CDR3 contains 14 residues. The CDR3 sequence: CASSLVQGVNEQFF. CDR3 bases: TGTGCCAGCAGCTTGGTACAGGGTGTCAATGAGCAGTTCTTC.

This chain connects TRBV14 to TRBJ2-2; no clear D. Germline-derived CDR1 and CDR2 are SGHDN and FVKESK. The CDR3 spans 16 residues. Trimming cost V 0 bases and J 0 bases, with 8 bases left between them. CDR3 protein: CASSQEHSPNTGELFF. The CDR3 bases are TGTGCCAGCAGCCAAGAACACAGTCCGAACACCGGGGAGCTGTTTTTT.

This clone was detected only once. This chain connects TRBV9 to TRBJ2-1; 9 nucleotides align to TRBD1. The CDR3 runs to 16 residues. J lost 1 base, V lost 4 bases, and 6 bases had no gene match. The germline CDR1 and CDR2 sequences are SGDLS and YYNGEE. The CDR3 DNA sequence: TGTGCCAGCAGCCCAGACAGGGGGAGTTCCTACAATGAGCAGTTCTTC. This gives the protein CASSPDRGSSYNEQFF.

On this clone itself: At the DNA level, this CDR3 is encoded by other sequences in the same sample as well. The chain links TRBV10-3 to TRBJ2-5; no firm D call. Between the trimmed V and J ends, which lost 0 bases and 4 bases, there was a span of 6 bases. CDR1 is ENHRY, CDR2 SYGVKD, per germline. CDR3 size: 13 residues. The CDR3 sequence is CAISESGGETQYF. The CDR3 nucleotides are TGTGCCATCAGTGAGTCCGGTGGAGAGACCCAGTACTTC.

This chain connects TRBV27 to TRBJ1-2; 7 bases align to TRBD1. This CDR3 comprises 13 residues. Trimming cost V 1 base and J 8 bases; bases outside gene matches: 4. From germline, CDR1 is MNHEY and CDR2 SMNVEV (reference sequence). Here the CDR3 reads CASSLLTGYGYTF. In DNA, the CDR3 is TGTGCCAGCAGTTTATTGACAGGGTACGGCTACACCTTC.

V is TRBV7-6 and J is TRBJ1-6; no reliable D call. The CDR3 runs 13 residues. V lost 4 bases to trimming and J lost 7 bases, with 8 bases between them. Germline CDR1 SGHVS, CDR2 FNYEAQ. The CDR3 coding sequence is TGTGCCAGCAGCTCCCTACCGAATTCACCCCTCCACTTT. This sequence encodes CASSSLPNSPLHF.

This chain links TRBV9 with TRBJ2-5; 8 nucleotides line up with TRBD2. Germline-derived CDR1 and CDR2 are SGDLS and YYNGEE. The CDR3 covers 15 residues. The ends lost 0 bases at V and 2 bases at J; junction bases unmatched: 3. This chain's CDR3 is CASSVALAAQETQYF. The CDR3 DNA sequence: TGTGCCAGCAGCGTAGCACTAGCGGCTCAAGAGACCCAGTACTTC.

The chain employs TRBV7-9 and TRBJ1-2, with 7 bases matching TRBD1. From germline, CDR1 is SEHNR and CDR2 FQNEAQ (reference sequence). This CDR3 has 17 residues. With V trimmed by 1 base and J by 1 base, 9 bases remained unmatched. The CDR3 region is CASSLGGGANLNYGYTF. The CDR3 nucleotides are TGTGCCAGCAGCTTAGGAGGGGGCGCGAACCTTAACTATGGCTACACCTTC. Variable domain in full (rest from reference TRBV7-9 and TRBJ1-2): DTGVSQNPRHKITKRGQNVTFRCDPISEHNRLYWYRQTLGQGPEFLTYFQNEAQLEKSRLLSDRFSAERPKGSFSTLEIQRTEQGDSAMYLCASSLGGGANLNYGYTFGSGTRLTVV.

The chain couples TRBV10-1 to TRBJ2-1; weak D call: TRBD1 (5 bases). V dropped 4 bases and J dropped 5 bases, with 12 bases sitting between them. The CDR3 has 14 amino acids. Germline lookup yields CDR1 WNHNN and CDR2 SYGVQD (reference sequence). The CDR3 DNA reads as TGCGCCAGCAGTGTGGGGCGAAGGGACAATGAGCAGTTCTTC. This codes for CASSVGRRDNEQFF.